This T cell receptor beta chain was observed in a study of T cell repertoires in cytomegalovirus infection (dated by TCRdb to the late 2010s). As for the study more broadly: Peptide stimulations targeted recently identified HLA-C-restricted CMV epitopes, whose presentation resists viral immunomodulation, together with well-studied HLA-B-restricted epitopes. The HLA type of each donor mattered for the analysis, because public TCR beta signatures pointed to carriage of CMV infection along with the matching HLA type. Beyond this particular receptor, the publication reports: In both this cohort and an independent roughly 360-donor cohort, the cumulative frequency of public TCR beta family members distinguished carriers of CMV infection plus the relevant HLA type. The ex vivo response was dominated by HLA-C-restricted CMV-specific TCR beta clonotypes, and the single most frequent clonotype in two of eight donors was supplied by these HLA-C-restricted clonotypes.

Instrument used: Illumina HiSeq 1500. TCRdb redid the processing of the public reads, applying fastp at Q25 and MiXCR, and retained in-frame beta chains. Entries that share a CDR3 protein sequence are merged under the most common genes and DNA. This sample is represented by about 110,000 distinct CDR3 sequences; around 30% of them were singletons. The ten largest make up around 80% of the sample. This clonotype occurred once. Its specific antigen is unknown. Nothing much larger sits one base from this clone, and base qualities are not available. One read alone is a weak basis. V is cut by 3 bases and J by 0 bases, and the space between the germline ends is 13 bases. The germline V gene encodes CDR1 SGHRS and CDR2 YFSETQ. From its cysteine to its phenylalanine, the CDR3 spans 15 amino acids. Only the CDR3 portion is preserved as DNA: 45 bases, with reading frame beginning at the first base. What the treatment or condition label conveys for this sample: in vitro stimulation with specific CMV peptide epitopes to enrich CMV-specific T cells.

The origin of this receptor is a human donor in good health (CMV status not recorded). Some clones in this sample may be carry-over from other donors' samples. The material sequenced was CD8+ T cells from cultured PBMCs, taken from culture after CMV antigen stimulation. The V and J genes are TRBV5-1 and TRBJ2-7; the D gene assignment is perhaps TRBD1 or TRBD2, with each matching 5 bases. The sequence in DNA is TGCGCCAGCAGCTCGATGGGGGAGAGCTCCTACGAGCAGTACTTC. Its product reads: CASSSMGESSYEQYF.